This T cell receptor (beta chain) was retrieved from a study of OX40 agonist ivuxolimab in advanced cancers. Points from the study as a whole: Nonresponders included some who also had low normalized T-cell clonal expansion.

The ends lost 0 bases at V and 8 bases at J; junction bases unmatched: 6. The germline gives CDR1 SGHNT, CDR2 YYREEE (reference sequence). This CDR3 region has 14 residues. Of note for this clone: Its antigen is unidentified.

Using immunoSEQ multiplex PCR, the repertoire was profiled, and TCRdb retains in-frame clones only, with some absent. The profile shows roughly 80,000 clones, around 84% of them singletons. J is TRBJ1-2 and V is TRBV5-4; 8 bases map to TRBD1. The material sequenced was CD4+ or CD8+ T cells sorted from blood, taken in a trial of the OX40 agonist ivuxolimab. The source of this sequence is an adult with an advanced solid tumor such as melanoma, head and neck, liver or kidney cancer. The CDR3 here is CASSLVQGARGYTF. The DNA for the CDR3 is TGTGCCAGCAGCTTGGTTCAGGGGGCTCGGGGCTACACCTTC. Full variable domain (missing parts from reference TRBV5-4 and TRBJ1-2): ETGVTQSPTHLIKTRGQQVTLRCSSQSGHNTVSWYQQALGQGPQFIFQYYREEENGRGNFPPRFSGLQFPNYSSELNVNALELDDSALYLCASSLVQGARGYTFGSGTRLTVV.